This TCR beta chain was captured by sequencing in a study of blood T cell repertoires in COVID-19. Study-level information: Italy, Spain and the United States were the sources of the convalescent and acute COVID-19 samples. T cells, B-cell-depleted T cells, or PBMCs supplied cDNA or gDNA.

Sequencing used immunoSEQ multiplex PCR; TCRdb keeps in-frame clones, though not all of them. The table records some 150,000 clones, more than 80% of them present only once. This receptor was taken from a woman of 80 years or more with acute or convalescent COVID-19. Sample: peripheral blood.

The CDR3 protein is CASRGGAYQPQHF. CDR3 coding DNA: TGTGCCAGCAGGGGGGGGGCTTATCAGCCCCAGCATTTT. The chain employs TRBV12-3 or TRBV12-4 and TRBJ1-5; maybe TRBD1 (6 bases). The CDR3 consists of 13 residues. Deletions cut 6 bases from V and 5 bases from J, with 11 bases between.